There are many counts of the clone carrying this TCR beta chain. TCRdb re-called the 5' RACE reads through MiXCR, storing one row per CDR3 protein. The top ten clones hold about a tenth of a sample with tens of thousands of distinct CDR3 sequences, under 15% of them seen once. This sample is drawn from a study of early T cells in non-severe SARS-CoV-2 infection. Trimming stripped 6 bases from V and 5 bases from J, with 14 bases between. The CDR3 sequence is 14 residues long. The chain has TRBV12-3 or TRBV12-4 and TRBJ2-1, with D hard to call. This TCR derives from an adult who was a healthcare worker with PCR-confirmed SARS-CoV-2 infection or an uninfected control (not recorded which). The sample consisted of whole blood, taken at baseline. CDR3 in amino acids: CASSHSGSNNEQFF. In DNA form, the CDR3 reads TGTGCCAGCAGCCATTCCGGGTCGAACAATGAGCAGTTCTTC.